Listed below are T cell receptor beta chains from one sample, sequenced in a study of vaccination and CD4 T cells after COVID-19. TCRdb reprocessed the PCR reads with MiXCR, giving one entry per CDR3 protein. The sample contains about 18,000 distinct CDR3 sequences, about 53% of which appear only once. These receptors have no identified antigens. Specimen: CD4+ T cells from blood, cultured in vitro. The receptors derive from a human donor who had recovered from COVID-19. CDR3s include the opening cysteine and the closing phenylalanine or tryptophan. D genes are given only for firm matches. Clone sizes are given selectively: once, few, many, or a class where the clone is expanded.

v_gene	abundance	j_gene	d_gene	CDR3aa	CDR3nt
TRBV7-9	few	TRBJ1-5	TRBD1	CASSLGGGQGYQPQHF	TGTGCCAGCAGCTTAGGAGGGGGACAGGGATATCAGCCCCAGCATTTT
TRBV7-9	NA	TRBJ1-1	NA	CASSLAMDRTEAFF	TGTGCCAGCAGCTTAGCTATGGATCGGACTGAAGCTTTCTTT
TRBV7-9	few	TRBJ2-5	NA	CASSEETQYF	TGTGCCAGCAGCGAAGAGACCCAGTACTTC
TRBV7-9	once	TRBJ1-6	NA	CASSTPRDTYNSPLHF	TGTGCCAGCAGCACACCCCGGGACACCTATAATTCACCCCTCCACTTT
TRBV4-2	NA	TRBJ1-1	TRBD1	CASSQEGDRGPRAFF	TGTGCCAGCAGCCAAGAAGGGGACAGGGGGCCCCGGGCTTTCTTT
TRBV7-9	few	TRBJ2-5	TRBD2	CASSRGLVGETQYF	TGTGCCAGCAGCCGGGGACTAGTCGGAGAGACCCAGTACTTC
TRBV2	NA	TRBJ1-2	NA	CASSDQGQLYGYTF	TGTGCCAGCAGTGACCAGGGGCAGCTGTATGGCTACACCTTC
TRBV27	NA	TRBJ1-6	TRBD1	CASSLKGGYSPLHF	TGTGCCAGCAGTTTGAAAGGGGGCTATTCACCCCTCCACTTT
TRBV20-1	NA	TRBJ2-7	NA	CSARRPGYEQYF	TGCAGTGCTAGAAGGCCAGGCTACGAGCAGTACTTC
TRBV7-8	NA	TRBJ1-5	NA	CASSTPTTGDLRQHF	NA
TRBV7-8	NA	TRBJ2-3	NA	CASSPEGDTLNTDTQYF	TGTGCCAGCAGCCCCGAGGGGGATACACTAAACACAGATACGCAGTATTTT
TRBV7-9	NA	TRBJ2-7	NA	CASSLGANKYEQYF	TGTGCCAGCAGCTTAGGAGCCAATAAGTACGAGCAGTACTTC
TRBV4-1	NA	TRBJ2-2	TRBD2	CASSQDRSGGAGELFF	TGCGCCAGCAGCCAAGATAGGAGCGGGGGGGCCGGGGAGCTGTTTTTT
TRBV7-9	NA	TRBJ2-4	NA	CASSLGPVPSKNIQYF	TGTGCCAGCAGCTTAGGACCAGTCCCCTCTAAAAACATTCAGTACTTC
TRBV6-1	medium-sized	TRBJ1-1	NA	CASSEVSSGLGTEAFF	TGTGCCAGCAGTGAAGTGTCCTCGGGATTGGGGACTGAAGCTTTCTTT
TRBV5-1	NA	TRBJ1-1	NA	CASSSEGDTEAFF	TGCGCCAGCAGCTCGGAAGGGGACACTGAAGCTTTCTTT
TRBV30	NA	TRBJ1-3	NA	CAWSVLGGGNTIYF	TGTGCCTGGAGTGTCTTAGGCGGCGGAAACACCATATATTTT
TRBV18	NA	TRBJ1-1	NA	CASSHLPENTEAFF	TGTGCCAGCTCGCACCTACCAGAGAACACTGAAGCTTTCTTT
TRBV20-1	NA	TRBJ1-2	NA	CSARGMGDPGSGGYTF	TGCAGTGCTAGAGGGATGGGGGATCCCGGGAGTGGCGGCTACACCTTC
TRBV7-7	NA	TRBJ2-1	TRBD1	CATSSKNRGHEQFF	TGTGCCACCAGCTCCAAAAACAGGGGCCATGAGCAGTTCTTC
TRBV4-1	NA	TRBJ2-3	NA	CASSQPESLDTQYF	TGCGCCAGCAGCCAGCCCGAATCCTTAGATACGCAGTATTTT
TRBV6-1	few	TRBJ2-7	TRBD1	CASSRQGPYEQYF	TGTGCCAGCAGCAGACAGGGCCCCTACGAGCAGTACTTC
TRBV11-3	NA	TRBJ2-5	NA	CASSLGHSQETQYF	TGTGCCAGCAGCTTAGGGCACAGCCAAGAGACCCAGTACTTC
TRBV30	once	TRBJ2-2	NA	CAWSMLPGGELFF	TGTGCCTGGAGTATGTTACCTGGAGGGGAGCTGTTTTTT
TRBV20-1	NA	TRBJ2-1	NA	CSASAQGRPNNEQFF	TGCAGTGCTAGTGCACAGGGGAGGCCCAACAATGAGCAGTTCTTC
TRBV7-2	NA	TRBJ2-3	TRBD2	CASSLWTSGTDTQYF	TGTGCCAGCAGCTTATGGACTAGCGGCACAGATACGCAGTATTTT
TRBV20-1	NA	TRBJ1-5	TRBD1	CSAQTGFQPQHF	TGCAGTGCCCAGACAGGGTTTCAGCCCCAGCATTTT
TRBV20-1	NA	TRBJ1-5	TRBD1	CSALRDSGTYSNQPQHF	TGCAGTGCTCTCCGGGACAGCGGAACTTATAGCAATCAGCCCCAGCATTTT
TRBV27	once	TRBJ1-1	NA	CASSLGGEGRNNTEAFF	TGTGCCAGCAGTTTAGGGGGGGAGGGCAGGAATAACACTGAAGCTTTCTTT
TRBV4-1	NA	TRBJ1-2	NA	CASSQEGARSNGGYTF	TGCGCCAGCAGCCAAGAGGGTGCAAGGAGCAATGGAGGCTACACCTTC
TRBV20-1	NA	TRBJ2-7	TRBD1	CSAPYLGQGYEQYF	TGCAGTGCTCCATATCTTGGACAGGGCTACGAGCAGTACTTC
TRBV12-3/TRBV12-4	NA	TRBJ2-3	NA	CASSLRGGRADTQYF	TGTGCCAGCAGTCTTAGGGGGGGCCGCGCAGATACGCAGTATTTT
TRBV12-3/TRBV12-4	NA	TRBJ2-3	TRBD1	CASSLGTGGAKDTQYF	TGTGCCAGCAGTTTGGGGACAGGGGGCGCGAAAGATACGCAGTATTTT
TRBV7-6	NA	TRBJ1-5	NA	CASSLAPARGPGGNQPQHF	TGTGCCAGCAGCTTAGCACCTGCGAGAGGGCCGGGGGGGAATCAGCCCCAGCATTTT
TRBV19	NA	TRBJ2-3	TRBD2	CASSNELAGGPDTQYF	TGTGCCAGTAGTAATGAACTAGCGGGGGGGCCCGATACGCAGTATTTT
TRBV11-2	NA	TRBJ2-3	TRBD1	CASSSGQGTDTQYF	TGTGCCAGCAGCTCCGGACAGGGCACAGATACGCAGTATTTT
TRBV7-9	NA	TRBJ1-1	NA	CASSLQGGGRSEAFF	TGTGCCAGCAGCTTACAGGGTGGGGGGCGCTCTGAAGCTTTCTTT